These 30 T cell receptor beta chains share one sample of origin, sequenced in a study of blood T cells in healthy people across ages. The authors ran a second PCR of about 6 to 11 cycles using a sample-barcoded 5' primer and a J-beta primer mix. Each CDR3 protein is one row after TCRdb ran MiXCR on the 5' RACE reads. The data hold some 850,000 distinct CDR3 sequences, with roughly 25% observed a single time. The data were also submitted as part of a second study, on T cells of mothers and their children.

Sequencing was done on a sample of blood. These receptor sequences come from a boy aged 5-17 years in good health.

The chain recombines TRBV12-3 or TRBV12-4 with TRBJ2-7; the D call may be TRBD1 or TRBD2 (6 bases each). The CDR3 totals 15 residues. Deletions cut 0 bases from V and 4 bases from J, with 13 bases between. The CDR3 DNA sequence: TGTGCCAGCAGTTTAGCGGTCACGGGGGCATACGAGCAGTACTTC. This encodes CASSLAVTGAYEQYF.

For this clonotype: Germline is not matched at one junction end, which may reflect a read error. The J gene is TRBJ2-1, the V gene TRBV7-2, with D perhaps being TRBD1 or TRBD2 (6 bases each). TRBJ2-5 explains the end of the DNA better; the J call may be wrong. The CDR3 is 16 residues long. Germline V gene data show CDR1 as SGHTA and CDR2 as FQGNSA. The CDR3 reads CACSRWGAPLQETQYF. The CDR3 region has the DNA TGTGCCTGCAGCCGGTGGGGGGCACCCCTTCAAGAGACCCAGTACTTC.

This chain links TRBV12-3 or TRBV12-4 with TRBJ2-2; 7 bases match TRBD2. The CDR3 is 15 residues long. V was pared by 5 bases and J by 4 bases, with 7 bases of the junction left unmatched. CDR3 sequence reads: CASSPEIAGTGELFF. CDR3 coding DNA: TGTGCCAGCAGTCCCGAGATAGCGGGCACCGGGGAGCTGTTTTTT.

The rearrangement joins TRBV5-1 to TRBJ1-2; 7 bases are shared with TRBD1. The CDR3 totals 14 residues. Germline V gene data show CDR1 as SGHRS and CDR2 as YFSETQ. With V trimmed by 4 bases and J by 4 bases, 7 bases remained unmatched. The CDR3 bases are TGCGCCAGCAGCCCGGGGACAGCAGTCTATGGCTACACCTTC. It translates to CASSPGTAVYGYTF.

The J gene is TRBJ2-5, the V gene TRBV5-1; D remains ambiguous. Trimming removed 10 bases from V and 13 bases from J, with 17 bases in between. Germline assignment: CDR1 SGHRS and CDR2 YFSETQ. The CDR3 totals 10 residues. The CDR3 DNA is TGCGCCTTATTCCGGGCAGGACCGTACTTC. Translation: CALFRAGPYF.

The rearrangement joins TRBV6-5 to TRBJ2-3; D tentatively fits TRBD1 or TRBD2 (5 bases each). Germline CDR1 reads MNHEY; CDR2 reads SVGAGI. The CDR3 has 15 amino acids. Trimming shortened V by 0 bases and J by 4 bases, and 11 bases separated the two germline ends. The CDR3 DNA is TGTGCCAGCAGTTACTCGGGGCAGGGAGCAGATACGCAGTATTTT. Translated, it gives CASSYSGQGADTQYF.

This clonotype was recorded only once. This chain links TRBV24-1 with TRBJ2-5, with 7 positions matching TRBD2. The CDR3 has 15 residues. Germline CDR1 reads KGHDR; CDR2 reads SFDVKD. Germline trimming cut 3 bases from V and 2 bases from J; bases unmatched to any gene: 5. In DNA form, the CDR3 reads TGTGCCACCAGTGATACCAGCGGGGATCAAGAGACCCAGTACTTC. Translation: CATSDTSGDQETQYF.

This clonotype appeared a few times. DNA of the CDR3: TGTGCCATCAGTGTGCCGACTAGCGGGGAAGATACGCAGTATTTT. It is translated as CAISVPTSGEDTQYF. This chain links TRBV10-3 with TRBJ2-3, with 11 bases matching TRBD2. The J segment lost 5 bases and the V segment lost 4 bases, leaving 5 bases of the junction unmatched. This CDR3 region has 15 residues. Germline CDR1 ENHRY, CDR2 SYGVKD.

The chain is built from TRBV24-1 and TRBJ2-2, with a tentative D call TRBD1 (6 bases). Germline CDR1 is KGHDR and CDR2 is SFDVKD. Deletions cut 1 base from V and 5 bases from J, with 10 bases between. The CDR3 loop spans 15 amino acids. The CDR3 nucleotides are TGTGCCACCAGTGATTTAGGACAGTCTACCGGGGAGCTGTTTTTT. Amino acid sequence: CATSDLGQSTGELFF.

The chain couples TRBV7-2 to TRBJ2-5; D not certain. The CDR3 is 15 residues long. V lost 0 bases to trimming and J lost 1 base, with 9 bases between them. Germline V CDR1 and CDR2: SGHTA, FQGNSA. The CDR3 bases are TGTGCCAGCAGCTTAGCGGGCAGGACCCAAGAGACCCAGTACTTC. As protein: CASSLAGRTQETQYF.

This clonotype was counted a few times. V usage is TRBV20-1 and J usage is TRBJ1-2; perhaps TRBD1 as D (5 bases). This CDR3 region has 13 residues. V lost 6 bases, J lost 4 bases, and 15 bases lay in between. Per germline, CDR1 DFQATT and CDR2 SNEGSKA (reference sequence). The CDR3 sequence is CSAPETGLYGYTF. The CDR3 nucleotides are TGCAGTGCCCCGGAAACGGGGCTCTATGGCTACACCTTC.

V is TRBV30 and J is TRBJ2-5; D is perhaps TRBD1 (6 bases). V dropped 7 bases and J dropped 5 bases, with 17 bases sitting between them. CDR1 and CDR2 from the germline V gene are GTSNPN and SVGIG (reference sequence). The CDR3 is made up of 13 amino acids. The CDR3 reads CASRQEDLETQYF. The CDR3 region has the DNA TGTGCCTCGCGACAGGAGGACCTCGAGACCCAGTACTTC.

The genes are TRBV6-1 and TRBJ2-1, with D tentatively TRBD2 (5 bases). The J call may be faulty, since TRBJ2-5 better matches the DNA end. Looked up from germline, CDR1 is MNHNS and CDR2 is SASEGT. The CDR3 sequence is 13 residues long. DNA of the CDR3: TGTGCCAGCCGCCGAGTGGAGGTTGAGACCCAGTACTTC. This gives the protein CASRRVEVETQYF.

This clonotype occurred once. The chain joins TRBV5-1 to TRBJ1-2; TRBD1 agrees at 7 bases. V dropped 2 bases and J dropped 2; count of bases not matched to a gene: 3. This CDR3 spans 14 amino acids. Germline-derived CDR1 and CDR2 are SGHRS and YFSETQ. In DNA, the CDR3 is TGCGCCAGCAGCTTTACGACAGGGAACTATGGCTACACCTTC. This codes for CASSFTTGNYGYTF.

The gene calls are TRBV7-3 and TRBJ2-3, with TRBD2 identical over 7 bases. V dropped 2 bases and J dropped 3; count of bases not matched to a gene: 2. The germline V gene has CDR1 SGHTA and CDR2 FQGTGA. The CDR3 sequence is 14 residues long. CDR3 nucleotide sequence: TGTGCCAGCAGCTTATGGGGAGGGACAGATACGCAGTATTTT. Its protein product is CASSLWGGTDTQYF.

This chain connects TRBV6-4 to TRBJ2-3; D gene uncertain. This CDR3 is 14 amino acids long. Germline V lookup: CDR1 MRHNA, CDR2 SNTAGT. Trimming removed 8 bases from V and 4 bases from J, with 16 bases in between. CDR3 sequence: CASRQVPGADTQYF. The CDR3 DNA sequence: TGTGCCAGCCGCCAGGTCCCAGGAGCAGATACGCAGTATTTT.

V gene TRBV2 combines with J gene TRBJ2-1, with a possible D match to TRBD1 (6 bases). V shed 4 bases and J shed 2 bases, with 12 bases lying between them. The CDR3 consists of 15 residues. Germline V gives CDR1 SNHLY, CDR2 FYNNEI. CDR3 protein: CASSVRQVTYNEQFF. In DNA form, the CDR3 reads TGTGCCAGCAGTGTAAGACAGGTCACCTACAATGAGCAGTTCTTC.

This clonotype was picked up a small number of times. In this CDR3 the conserved last residue, phenylalanine or tryptophan, is missing, so a read error is likely. This chain connects TRBV6-5 to TRBJ2-5; no clear D. Germline CDR1 MNHEY, CDR2 SVGAGI. The CDR3 extends over 14 amino acids. V shed 6 bases and J shed 1 base, with 12 bases lying between them. CDR3: CASSPDGPQETQYL. The CDR3 DNA sequence: TGTGCCAGCAGCCCTGACGGACCCCAAGAGACCCAGTACCTC.

This clonotype was seen a few times. A junction end diverges from the germline sequence, so it may reflect a read error. The V call is TRBV6-5, the J call TRBJ2-4; TRBD1 might be the D (6 bases). The CDR3 covers 16 residues. Germline V gene sequence: CDR1 MNHEY, CDR2 SVGAGI. This CDR3 reads CASSSSYRESRNIQYF. Written as DNA, the CDR3 is TGCGCCAGCAGTTCCTCCTACAGGGAGTCCAGAAACATTCAGTACTTC.

CDR3 amino acids: CASSSEGWGGYTF. In DNA form, the CDR3 reads TGTGCCAGCAGCTCCGAGGGTTGGGGAGGCTACACCTTC. The chain is built from TRBV11-2 and TRBJ1-2; no reliable D call. V lost 4 bases, J lost 8 bases, and 14 bases lay in between. Germline assignment: CDR1 SGHAT and CDR2 FQNNGV. This CDR3 comprises 13 residues.

The table lists this clonotype with a few counts. This chain connects TRBV11-2 to TRBJ1-2; tentatively, D is TRBD1 (6 bases). Germline CDR1 SGHAT, CDR2 FQNNGV. The CDR3 runs 14 residues. Trimming left V 5 bases short and J 5 bases short, with 15 bases between. The CDR3 DNA reads TGTGCCAGCAGCCCTAATGGGGGGGCTTATGGCTACACCTTC. Translating it yields CASSPNGGAYGYTF.

V usage is TRBV7-9 and J usage is TRBJ1-5; D is uncertain. The germline CDR1 and CDR2 sequences are SEHNR and FQNEAQ (reference sequence). The CDR3 has 17 residues. V was shortened by 1 base and J by 0 bases, with 13 bases between the two germline ends. CDR3 residues: CASSLVVGEYSNQPQHF. The DNA of the CDR3 is TGTGCCAGCAGCTTAGTGGTCGGCGAGTATAGCAATCAGCCCCAGCATTTT.

The chain joins TRBV5-1 to TRBJ2-5; no definite D call. In germline, CDR1 is SGHRS, CDR2 YFSETQ. Trimming took off 10 bases at V and 5 bases at J, with 12 bases between the two ends. CDR3 length: 11 residues. DNA for the CDR3: TGCGCCTGCCGACTGGAGGAGACCCAGTACTTC. Residues: CACRLEETQYF.

The chain employs TRBV6-6 and TRBJ2-7; no reliable D call. V lost 2 bases and J 5 bases, leaving 10 bases between the germline ends. CDR3 length equals 13 residues. Per the germline V gene, CDR1 is MNHNY and CDR2 is SVGAGI (reference sequence). CDR3 DNA sequence: TGTGCCAGCAGTTACGGCCAGCCCAACGAGCAGTACTTC. This codes for CASSYGQPNEQYF.

This clonotype appeared many times. The J gene is TRBJ2-5, the V gene TRBV7-3; 11 bases fit TRBD1. The J call may be wrong; the DNA end is better matched by TRBJ2-7. The CDR3 is 15 residues long. Germline-derived CDR1 and CDR2 are SGHTA and FQGTGA. This chain's CDR3 is CASSLGTGGPYEQYF. The CDR3, as DNA: TGTGCCAGCAGCCTGGGGACAGGGGGACCCTACGAGCAGTACTTC.

The chain uses TRBV5-1 and TRBJ2-3; 7 bases are shared with TRBD2. V lost 4 bases and J lost 0; bases outside the gene matches: 5. Germline CDR1 and CDR2: SGHRS and YFSETQ. The CDR3 sequence is 15 residues long. This CDR3 is CASSLADPSTDTQYF. For the CDR3, the DNA is TGCGCCAGCAGCCTAGCGGACCCTAGCACAGATACGCAGTATTTT.

The chain couples TRBV3-1 to TRBJ2-7; D remains ambiguous. Trimming shortened V by 0 bases and J by 2 bases, and 14 bases separated the two germline ends. CDR3 length equals 16 residues. Germline V gives CDR1 LGHDT, CDR2 YNNKEL (reference sequence). CDR3 nucleotide sequence: TGTGCCAGCAGCCAAGATCGGCTAGGCGGAACCTACGAGCAGTACTTC. This codes for CASSQDRLGGTYEQYF.

This clonotype came up a few times. The rearrangement joins TRBV6-2 or TRBV6-3 to TRBJ2-7; TRBD1 matches 7 bases. The CDR3 is made up of 15 amino acids. The V segment lost 5 bases and the J segment 3 bases; nucleotides outside the gene matches: 10. The germline CDR1 and CDR2 sequences are MNHEY and SVGEGT. The CDR3 spells CASSQARDSHYEQYF. CDR3 bases: TGTGCCAGCAGTCAAGCCCGGGACAGCCACTACGAGCAGTACTTC.

V gene TRBV7-9 combines with J gene TRBJ2-5; TRBD2 is a possible D gene (5 bases). Trimming took off 3 bases at V and 5 bases at J, with 13 bases between the two ends. The CDR3 length is 14 residues. Per the germline V gene, CDR1 is SEHNR and CDR2 is FQNEAQ (reference sequence). The CDR3 spells CASSFSGFGETQYF. CDR3 in DNA: TGTGCCAGCAGCTTTTCGGGATTCGGGGAGACCCAGTACTTC.

The chain couples TRBV4-1 to TRBJ2-5, with D perhaps matching TRBD2 (6 bases). The tail of the sequence fits TRBJ2-7 better, so the J call may be wrong. The CDR3 contains 18 residues. CDR1 is MGHRA, CDR2 YSYEKL, per germline. The CDR3 DNA follows: TGCGCCAGCAGCCACCCGGGACTGTGGTCTAGAAACTCCTACGAGCAGTACTTC. Protein product: CASSHPGLWSRNSYEQYF.